Following are 14 T cell receptor beta chains from one sample sequenced in a study of T cell responses to AZD1222 COVID-19 vaccine. The table came from immunoSEQ multiplex PCR; TCRdb's copy has only in-frame clones and leaves some out. The profile covers 150,000 to 200,000 clones, with 80% to 95% appearing a single time and about 1.4% taken by the ten largest. This specimen consisted of peripheral blood, obtained on day 0 of AZD1222 vaccination. The receptor source for this set is an adult in good health.

J is TRBJ1-1 and V is TRBV5-4; 9 bases map to TRBD1. The ends lost 4 bases at V and 4 bases at J; junction bases unmatched: 5. Germline values: CDR1 SGHNT, CDR2 YYREEE (reference sequence). CDR3 length: 14 residues. The CDR3 nucleotides read TGTGCCAGCAGCGTACAGGGGGCCGGCACTGAAGCTTTCTTT. It encodes CASSVQGAGTEAFF.

The V gene is TRBV27, the J gene TRBJ1-6; D is unclear. This CDR3 has 17 residues. CDR1 and CDR2 (germline): MNHEY, SMNVEV (reference sequence). V was clipped by 4 bases and J by 0 bases, with 13 bases between them. The CDR3 coding sequence is TGTGCCAGCAGTTCCACACCGCCAGCCTCCTATAATTCACCCCTCCACTTT. It translates to CASSSTPPASYNSPLHF.

The chain carries TRBV24-1 and TRBJ2-1; D is tentatively TRBD1 or TRBD2 (7 bases each). V was trimmed by 5 bases and J by 5 bases, leaving 18 bases between them. The CDR3 length is 16 residues. The germline V gene has CDR1 KGHDR and CDR2 SFDVKD. The CDR3 DNA is TGTGCCACCAGTGCTCCAGGGGGAGCGGGACACAATGAGCAGTTCTTC. This translates into CATSAPGGAGHNEQFF.

V usage is TRBV6-4 and J usage is TRBJ1-2; possibly TRBD1 for D (5 bases). This CDR3 is built from 13 residues. The V end was cut by 4 bases, the J end by 8 bases, with 14 bases between. Germline CDR1 and CDR2: MRHNA and SNTAGT. In DNA, the CDR3 is TGTGCCAGCAGTGGTCCAGGGTTCCCCGGCTACACCTTC. This gives the protein CASSGPGFPGYTF.

CDR3 sequence: CASRARQLNQPQHF. The CDR3 bases are TGTGCCAGCAGGGCAAGACAGCTCAATCAGCCCCAGCATTTT. V usage is TRBV2 and J usage is TRBJ1-5; D is perhaps TRBD1 (5 bases). Germline V CDR1 and CDR2: SNHLY, FYNNEI. Trimming left V 6 bases short and J 3 bases short, with 12 bases between. The CDR3 consists of 14 residues.

This clone has only a few counts. V usage is TRBV30 and J usage is TRBJ1-2, with D perhaps TRBD1 (6 bases). The CDR3 consists of 15 residues. V was cut by 0 bases and J by 4 bases, with 15 bases left in between. Germline loops: CDR1 GTSNPN, CDR2 SVGIG (reference sequence). CDR3 nucleotides: TGTGCCTGGAGTGTGGACAGCAGTTCCGCCTATGGCTACACCTTC. Its translation: CAWSVDSSSAYGYTF.

This rearrangement joins TRBV27 to TRBJ2-1; 9 positions match TRBD2. This CDR3 is built from 18 residues. Germline assignment: CDR1 MNHEY and CDR2 SMNVEV (reference sequence). V dropped 3 bases and J dropped 0; count of bases not matched to a gene: 9. The CDR3 loop is CASSFGLASWTSYNEQFF. The CDR3 nucleotides are TGTGCCAGCAGTTTTGGACTAGCGTCTTGGACCTCCTACAATGAGCAGTTCTTC.

V and J are TRBV15 and TRBJ1-5, with D hard to call. The germline gives CDR1 LNHNV, CDR2 YYDKDF (reference sequence). Deletions cut 1 base from V and 2 bases from J, with 9 bases between. The CDR3 length is 15 residues. CDR3 DNA: TGTGCCACCAGCAGAGGGTCGGTTGGCAATCAGCCCCAGCATTTT. As protein: CATSRGSVGNQPQHF.

The chain recombines TRBV5-6 with TRBJ1-2; D remains ambiguous. Trimming left V 4 bases short and J 5 bases short, with 9 bases between. The CDR3 consists of 12 residues. Germline loops: CDR1 SGHDT, CDR2 YYEEEE. In nucleotides, the CDR3 is TGTGCCAGCAGCCAAACCTCATATGGCTACACCTTC. Protein: CASSQTSYGYTF.

CDR3 protein: CASSPGQGAQKLFF. The DNA for the CDR3 is TGTGCCAGCAGCCCGGGACAGGGGGCTCAGAAACTGTTTTTT. The genes are TRBV6-4 and TRBJ1-4, with TRBD1 identical over 12 bases. Per the germline V gene, CDR1 is MRHNA and CDR2 is SNTAGT. V shed 6 bases and J 11 bases; nucleotides not matched to a gene: 7. CDR3 size: 14 residues.

The chain links TRBV15 to TRBJ2-5, with 7 bases fitting TRBD1. Germline assignment: CDR1 LNHNV and CDR2 YYDKDF (reference sequence). The CDR3 totals 15 residues. J gave up 2 bases and V 0 bases, and 3 bases lay outside the gene matches. The DNA of the CDR3 is TGTGCCACCAGCAGAGACCCGGGACAGCAAGAGACCCAGTACTTC. Protein: CATSRDPGQQETQYF.

The CDR3 loop is CASSQDVYGGSTGELFF. The CDR3 bases are TGCGCCAGCAGCCAAGATGTATACGGAGGGAGCACCGGGGAGCTGTTTTTT. J is TRBJ2-2 and V is TRBV4-3; D might be TRBD2 (6 bases). The V and J ends lost 0 bases and 4 bases respectively, with 15 bases between them. This CDR3 contains 17 residues. The germline V gene has CDR1 LGHNA and CDR2 YSLEER.

The CDR3 sequence: CAWGTSGGAYEQYF. CDR3 DNA sequence: TGTGCCTGGGGTACTAGCGGGGGGGCCTACGAGCAGTACTTC. The chain couples TRBV30 to TRBJ2-7; 13 bases map to TRBD2. CDR3 length: 14 amino acids. V lost 5 bases, J lost 2 bases, and 3 bases stayed unmatched. Per the germline V gene, CDR1 is GTSNPN and CDR2 is SVGIG (reference sequence).

The CDR3 loop reads CAWSWGQSNTEAFF. CDR3 DNA sequence: TGTGCCTGGAGTTGGGGACAGTCGAACACTGAAGCTTTCTTT. V usage is TRBV30 and J usage is TRBJ1-1; the match to TRBD1 covers 7 bases. Germline-derived CDR1 and CDR2 are GTSNPN and SVGIG (reference sequence). CDR3 length: 14 amino acids. With 2 bases clipped from V and 1 base from J, the junction kept 4 bases outside the gene matches.